This note documents a single TCR beta chain sequence. What this receptor recognizes is not known. No much larger clone exists at a distance of one base, and base qualities are not known. These data belong to a study of identical twins (dated by TCRdb to about 2016). General notes on the study: TCR alpha and beta repertoires from monozygotic twins, unrelated adults of various ages and cord blood were deep-sequenced to test whether fetal clonotypes persist. To rule out contamination, replicate twin experiments were performed at different times with different library preparation protocols. Findings and caveats that apply to the study as a whole: Recombination models systematically underestimated out-of-frame TCR alpha sharing in monozygotic twins but agreed with sharing between unrelated individuals. A weaker excess of twin sharing was found in beta out-of-frame sequences because the signal-to-noise ratio was lowered by fewer shared sequences. Fewer insertions were carried by abundant cord blood beta clonotypes, a similar but weaker trend appeared in young adult naive repertoires, and no such trend appeared in memory repertoires. Conclusions relied on cross-sectional statistical analysis, since the same donors could not be followed over many years. Compared with coincidental sharing between unrelated individuals, an excess of low generation-probability sequences was observed among out-of-frame TCR alpha sequences shared between twins. Zero-insertion analyses could be partly confounded by invariant T cells such as MAIT and iNKT, although diverse VJ usage argued against such confounding for most clonotypes.

All donors were healthy Caucasians. The twin cohort consisted of three pairs of female monozygotic twins, all aged roughly 18 to 29 years. Positive isolation kits from Invitrogen were used to isolate the CD4+ and CD8+ T cell populations. Library construction relied on 5' RACE. The instrument given in TCRdb is Illumina HiSeq 2000. A universal primer binding site was added through template switching, and the final cDNA carried a unique molecular identifier so that TCR cDNA molecules could be counted accurately. First-strand cDNA for TCR alpha and beta chains was synthesized from specific primers in the conserved constant-segment region. Each cDNA library was double barcoded, with a SMART-Mk sample barcode plus Illumina barcodes, to control for contamination. TruSeq adapter sequences, together with Illumina sample barcodes, were added in two successive PCR steps. TCR alpha and beta cDNA libraries were sequenced on the Illumina HiSeq platform with custom primers. The original methods were these. Raw reads were processed with MiGEC to extract unique molecular identifiers, and MiXCR was used to determine CDR3 positions. For each individual, recombination models were inferred using an EM algorithm with the repgenHMM and IGoR tools. Shared clonotype analysis was performed with the tcR package in R, normalizing sharing by the product of cloneset sizes. Out-of-frame nonproductive sequences were analyzed to study raw recombination free of thymic and clonal selection effects. TCRdb took the public reads, trimmed them with fastp at Q25, ran MiXCR for clone calling and kept in-frame beta chains. Merged by CDR3 protein, the rows form single entries marked with the most common genes and DNA. It is TCRdb's table, rather than the study itself, that gives the V and J calls and clone size. The sample table contains approximately 300,000 distinct CDR3 sequences; only one count was recorded for 8.5% to 9.5% of them. The ten largest clonotypes hold roughly 6.8% of the sample.

V is pared back by 0 bases and J by 4 bases, with 27 bases lying between the germline termini. The CDR3, cysteine through phenylalanine, is 19 amino acids long. The retained sequence is limited to the CDR3, 57 bases, with the frame set at the first base. CDR1 and CDR2 are read off the germline V gene (reference sequence) as DFQATT and SNEGSKA. These sequences were also reported in another study, on yellow fever vaccine responses in identical twins. The second study reports: The authors reported that the T cell response to vaccination in identical twins appeared partly convergent and partly personalized. Focusing on identical twins, the study followed the T cell clones that responded to the vaccine, and did so with precision.

The sequence was obtained from a woman aged 18-30 years in good health. Sequencing used CD8+ T cells sorted from blood. The chain is assembled from TRBV20-1 and TRBJ1-2; possibly the D gene is TRBD1, per 5 matching bases. CDR3 region: CSARDRGPFTYRGGYGYTF. The DNA is as follows: TGCAGTGCTAGAGATCGGGGACCGTTTACTTATCGTGGGGGCTATGGCTACACCTTC.